Reported below is one T cell receptor beta chain. This entry belongs to a study of response to subunit inactivated influenza vaccine. Each CDR3 protein is one row after TCRdb ran MiXCR on the RT-PCR reads. The table shows just under 550,000 distinct CDR3 sequences, with around 25% occurring only once. CDR1 is ENHRY and CDR2 is SYGVKD in the germline V gene. The CDR3 runs to 14 residues. V was clipped by 4 bases and J by 5 bases, with 14 bases between them. In addition, the sample was reused for a study of T cells expressing NK-cell markers. This second report adds: Scientists made TCR beta cDNA using 5'RACE template switching with UMIs. Each TCR beta repertoire originated in sorted T cells that were CD3+CD56+NKG2C+, CD3+CD56+NKG2C- or CD3+CD56-NKG2C+.

This receptor was taken from a man in his fifties who received an inactivated influenza vaccine. Sequencing was performed on CD4+ T cells sorted from PBMCs, taken 11 to 12 days after vaccination. The J gene is TRBJ2-5, the V gene TRBV10-3, with D possibly called TRBD1 or TRBD2 (7 bases each). CDR3 sequence reads: CAISVQGTKETQYF. CDR3 sequence (DNA): TGTGCCATCAGTGTACAGGGGACTAAGGAGACCCAGTACTTC.